What follows are 10 T cell receptor beta chains derived from one specimen sequenced in a study of regulatory T cells in long-lasting Graves disease. Libraries of TCR beta came from iRepertoire HTBI primers plus Arm-PCR of CDR3 regions. One entry per CDR3 protein, called by TCRdb with MiXCR from the multiplex PCR reads. The data contain roughly 450,000 distinct CDR3 sequences, about 25% of them singletons. The time point: persistent/refractory GD, antithyroid drugs over 5 years with positive TRAb. Extracted PBMC RNA gave rise to the TCR library. Sample: peripheral blood mononuclear cells (PBMCs), taken when the disease was refractory, from a patient treated with antithyroid drugs. The receptors come from a female donor with Graves disease.

This chain connects TRBV19 to TRBJ1-5, with D unclear. The CDR3 runs to 12 residues. Germline V gene sequence: CDR1 LNHDA, CDR2 SQIVND (reference sequence). V shed 3 bases and J shed 5 bases, with 5 bases lying between them. The CDR3 loop reads CASSIIDQPQHF. In DNA form, the CDR3 reads TGTGCCAGTAGTATCATCGATCAGCCCCAGCATTTT. Looking up the rest from reference TRBV19 and TRBJ1-5 gives the full variable domain: DGGITQSPKYLFRKEGQNVTLSCEQNLNHDAMYWYRQDPGQGLRLIYYSQIVNDFQKGDIAEGYSVSREKKESFPLTVTSAQKNPTAFYLCASSIIDQPQHFGDGTRLSIL.

To note about this clonotype: This is likely an artifact of a read error, given a far larger clone one base away. This chain connects TRBV2 to TRBJ2-5; TRBD2 aligns across 8 bases. The J call is uncertain, as TRBJ2-1 better fits the DNA end. This CDR3 has 17 residues. Per germline, CDR1 SNHLY and CDR2 FYNNEI. CDR3 DNA sequence: TGTGCCAGCAGTGAAGGATTAGCGGGATCAGGCCACAATGAGCAGTTCTTC. It translates to CASSEGLAGSGHNEQFF.

There are many counts of this clonotype. This CDR3 is CASGLVEASSTEAFF. In DNA, the CDR3 is TGTGCTAGTGGTTTGGTGGAGGCGAGTTCGACTGAAGCTTTCTTT. This rearrangement joins TRBV12-5 to TRBJ1-1, with D unclear. Germline values: CDR1 LGHNT, CDR2 FRNRAP. V dropped 0 bases and J dropped 5 bases, with 13 bases sitting between them. The CDR3 extends over 15 amino acids.

This clonotype came up a few times. This chain joins TRBV4-1 and TRBJ2-5, with D possibly being TRBD2 (6 bases). The CDR3 spans 17 residues. Between the trimmed V and J ends, which lost 1 base and 2 bases, there was a span of 17 bases. CDR1 and CDR2 from the germline V gene are MGHRA and YSYEKL. The CDR3 region has the DNA TGCGCCAGCAGCCAAGGTGAAGGGATAGGAGGGCAAGAGACCCAGTACTTC. Translating gives CASSQGEGIGGQETQYF.

This clonotype has just a few counts. The chain recombines TRBV7-3 with TRBJ2-7; 7 bases map to TRBD2. The CDR3 contains 14 residues. Germline values: CDR1 SGHTA, CDR2 FQGTGA. V was clipped by 3 bases and J by 4 bases; unmatched bases: 6. The CDR3 DNA sequence: TGTGCCAGCAGCTTTCAGTCGGGAGGTTACGAGCAGTACTTC. Protein: CASSFQSGGYEQYF.

This clonotype was seen only a few times. This rearrangement joins TRBV5-4 to TRBJ1-6; no firm D call. V lost 2 bases to trimming and J lost 0 bases, with 15 bases between them. The CDR3 covers 18 residues. Germline V gives CDR1 SGHNT, CDR2 YYREEE (reference sequence). Here the CDR3 reads CASSLGPIIHSYNSPLHF. CDR3 coding DNA: TGTGCCAGCAGCTTAGGGCCCATCATACACTCCTATAATTCACCCCTCCACTTT. Combining the CDR3 with reference TRBV5-4 and TRBJ1-6 gives the whole variable domain ETGVTQSPTHLIKTRGQQVTLRCSSQSGHNTVSWYQQALGQGPQFIFQYYREEENGRGNFPPRFSGLQFPNYSSELNVNALELDDSALYLCASSLGPIIHSYNSPLHFGNGTRLTVT.

This clonotype was seen at least ten times. V is TRBV3-1 and J is TRBJ1-1; no reliable D call. V was pared by 0 bases and J by 1 base, with 6 bases between. The germline V gene has CDR1 LGHDT and CDR2 YNNKEL (reference sequence). There are 14 residues in the CDR3. The DNA for the CDR3 is TGTGCCAGCAGCCAAGATTTCGGGAACACTGAAGCTTTCTTT. Encoded protein: CASSQDFGNTEAFF.

There are many counts of this clonotype. The chain joins TRBV12-3 or TRBV12-4 to TRBJ2-7; D tentatively fits TRBD1 or TRBD2 (5 bases each). The CDR3 is made up of 13 amino acids. V lost 2 bases and J 7 bases, leaving 12 bases between the germline ends. The CDR3 region is CASSLRGLGEQYF. CDR3 coding DNA: TGTGCCAGCAGTTTACGGGGCTTAGGGGAGCAGTACTTC.

In its sample, this clonotype was seen many times. The J gene is TRBJ2-5, the V gene TRBV7-2, with D uncertain. Germline-derived CDR1 and CDR2 are SGHTA and FQGNSA. This CDR3 is built from 17 residues. Trimming left V 6 bases short and J 5 bases short, with 25 bases between. DNA for the CDR3: TGTGCCAGCAGTCCCCCCCCCATTCGGCCAAACCGGGAGACCCAGTACTTC. Amino acids: CASSPPPIRPNRETQYF.

This clonotype was seen ten or more times. This chain uses TRBV15 with TRBJ1-4; D not resolved. Germline assignment: CDR1 LNHNV and CDR2 YYDKDF (reference sequence). The CDR3 runs to 17 residues. The ends were cut back, 0 bases at V and 4 bases at J, with 15 bases in the middle. In nucleotides, the CDR3 is TGTGCCACCAGCAGAGATCTCTTCCCACGCAGTAATGAAAAACTGTTTTTT. It encodes CATSRDLFPRSNEKLFF.